Listed here is a single T cell receptor (beta chain). This clonotype was seen a few times. Its antigen remains undetermined. Qualities for individual bases were not recorded, and no much larger clone is one base off. Libraries came from multiplex PCR. These reads were obtained on an Illumina HiSeq 4000. CDR3 regions were amplified by Arm-PCR with iRepertoire HTBI primers to construct TCR beta libraries. Before sequencing, the PCR products underwent gel purification. As for the original processing: Gene usage analysis of CDR3 amino acid clonotypes used the 62 TRBV and 14 to 15 TRBJ segments found across samples. COPE and FqMerger were used to merge filtered high-quality paired reads into contigs. BLAST was used to align contigs to IMGT TRBV, TRBD and TRBJ reference genes, with CDR3 defined following IMGT. Clonotypes above 0.1% frequency were classified as highly expanded clones. Shannon entropy was used to measure repertoire diversity, and the Gini coefficient was used to measure V-J evenness. A clonotype was considered public if more than one individual shared it. The public reads were quality trimmed at Q25 with fastp and then assembled into clones with MiXCR by TCRdb, keeping productive beta chains. Each entry merges the rows of one CDR3 protein and shows their most common DNA and genes. TCRdb's processing, not the study's, gives the V and J calls here. The sample table records 300,000 to 350,000 distinct CDR3 sequences; around a fifth of these occur just once. The top ten constitute 29% of the sample.

This record belongs to a study of regulatory T cells in long-lasting Graves disease (TCRdb year 2021). Regarding the research as a whole: To count as having persistent Graves' disease, a patient had to have received antithyroid drug treatment for over 5 years with TSH receptor autoantibodies remaining persistently positive. Patients with persistent Graves' disease were compared with patients with newly diagnosed Graves' disease using TCR sequencing and RNA sequencing of peripheral blood. The study was conducted in China and was registered as a clinical trial. A total of some 35 samples underwent TCR sequencing, from roughly 13 patients with persistent Graves' disease and 20 or so patients with newly diagnosed Graves' disease. In the clinical cohort, patients with persistent Graves' disease had used antithyroid drugs for an average of about 9.3 years.

The research as a whole found: More public clonotypes were shared among persistent patients (approximately 3,000) than among newly diagnosed patients (roughly 1,000). Sequencing and analysis were limited to the TCR beta chain. Only peripheral blood was studied, because thyroid tissue, the primary lesion, was inaccessible. Persistent disease showed preferential use of TRBV28, TRBJ1-2 and TRBJ2-5, whereas newly diagnosed disease favored TRBV20-1 and TRBJ2-1. Persistent Graves' disease patients showed lower TCR Shannon entropy and fewer highly expanded clones than newly diagnosed patients, suggesting clonal expansion. As a limitation, the authors acknowledged that the small sample size may reduce accuracy.

Interpreted using the paper, the time point label stands for: persistent/refractory GD, antithyroid drugs over 5 years with positive TRAb. RNA was extracted from PBMCs in TRIzol for both TCR sequencing and RNA sequencing. Graves' disease was diagnosed according to American Thyroid Association guidelines. Patients were recruited from an endocrinology department in Xi'an, China. Each patient gave 8.5 to 9.5 milliliters of peripheral blood, collected in an EDTA anticoagulant tube. Ficoll Paque Plus density gradient separation was used to isolate PBMCs, and no additional T cell sorting was done. An Agilent 2100 Bioanalyzer and agarose gel were used to check RNA quality, while a NanoDrop 2000 measured RNA concentration. The germline V gene (reference sequence) specifies GTSNPN as CDR1 and SVGIG as CDR2. V and J lose 4 bases and 6 bases, and a span of 12 bases separates them. The CDR3 numbers 13 residues from cysteine through phenylalanine. Only the CDR3 DNA is retained, 39 bases long and in frame from the first base.

The source was peripheral blood mononuclear cells (PBMCs), collected when the disease was refractory, from a patient treated with antithyroid drugs. The TCR sequence derives from a female donor with Graves disease. The sequence links TRBV30 to TRBJ2-2; TRBD2 could be the D gene, as 7 bases match. The CDR3 reads as follows: CAWNPGGPGELFF. The nucleotide sequence is given as TGTGCCTGGAATCCCGGGGGGCCCGGGGAGCTGTTTTTT. Supplemented by the reference TRBV30 and TRBJ2-2 proteins around the CDR3, the complete variable domain is SQTIHQWPATLVQPVGSPLSLECTVEGTSNPNLYWYRQAAGRGLQLLFYSVGIGQISSEVPQNLSASRPQDRQFILSSKKLLLSDSGFYLCAWNPGGPGELFFGEGSRLTVL.